The 26 T cell receptor beta chains listed next were all sequenced from one sample in a study of T cells in Graves' hyperthyroidism and ophthalmopathy. RNA transcripts provided the source from which TCR beta CDR3 regions were amplified. The HTBI primer set was used in a first-round RT-PCR of the TCR CDR3. TCRdb re-analysed the multiplex PCR reads in MiXCR, keeping a single row per CDR3 protein. The table lists some 510,000 distinct CDR3 sequences, more than 20% of them singletons. Sample: blood. The receptors come from a man aged 18 to 35 with Graves' hyperthyroidism.

This clonotype was picked up many times. The chain has TRBV29-1 and TRBJ2-2; D uncertain. There are 11 residues in the CDR3. Looked up from germline, CDR1 is SQVTM and CDR2 is ANQGSEA. Trimming stripped 7 bases from V and 2 bases from J, with 5 bases between. CDR3 DNA: TGCAGCGCCTTTAACACCGGGGAGCTGTTTTTT. It specifies CSAFNTGELFF.

This clonotype occurred many times. The V call is TRBV6-5, the J call TRBJ1-5; the match to TRBD1 covers 7 bases. Germline V gives CDR1 MNHEY, CDR2 SVGAGI. This CDR3 is 15 amino acids long. V gave up 6 bases and J gave up 10 bases; unmatched junction bases: 15. In DNA, the CDR3 is TGTGCCAGCAGCACGGAGGGGGCAGGGCCTTATCCCCAGCATTTT. This sequence encodes CASSTEGAGPYPQHF.

The rearrangement links TRBV28 to TRBJ2-7; TRBD2 agrees at 13 bases. Germline CDR1 reads MDHEN; CDR2 reads SYDVKM. The trim removed 5 bases at V and 2 bases at J, leaving 9 bases unmatched. The CDR3 consists of 17 residues. The CDR3: CASSTTGTSGTPYEQYF. In nucleotides, the CDR3 is TGTGCCAGCAGTACAACCGGGACTAGCGGGACGCCCTACGAGCAGTACTTC.

The V call is TRBV20-1, the J call TRBJ2-7, with D tentatively TRBD2 (6 bases). The CDR3 sequence is 13 residues long. Trimming cost V 1 base and J 4 bases, with 11 bases left between them. Looked up from germline, CDR1 is DFQATT and CDR2 is SNEGSKA (reference sequence). CDR3 amino acids: CSARGSGFYEQYF. The CDR3 coding sequence is TGCAGTGCTAGAGGTAGCGGTTTTTACGAGCAGTACTTC.

This clonotype was recorded many times. This chain links TRBV6-1 with TRBJ2-7, with 9 bases lining up with TRBD1. Germline loops: CDR1 MNHNS, CDR2 SASEGT. The CDR3 runs to 14 residues. Trimming cost V 5 bases and J 3 bases; bases outside gene matches: 5. CDR3 nucleotide sequence: TGTGCCAGCAGTAAGACGGACAGGGGCTACGAGCAGTACTTC. Its translation: CASSKTDRGYEQYF.

CDR3 protein: CASSPRDRGATNYGYTF. For the CDR3, the DNA is TGTGCCAGCAGCCCCAGGGACAGGGGTGCGACTAACTATGGCTACACCTTC. V usage is TRBV9 and J usage is TRBJ1-2; 10 bases match TRBD1. Trimming took 4 bases from V and 0 from J; bases not matched to a gene: 9. CDR1 SGDLS and CDR2 YYNGEE come from the germline V gene. The CDR3 is 17 residues long.

This clonotype was found many times. V gene TRBV20-1 combines with J gene TRBJ1-2, with 7 bases matching TRBD1. The germline V gene has CDR1 DFQATT and CDR2 SNEGSKA (reference sequence). CDR3 size: 13 residues. J was trimmed by 8 bases and V by 1 base; bases with no gene match: 7. CDR3 region: CSARAALGGGYTF. CDR3 sequence (DNA): TGCAGTGCTAGAGCTGCCTTAGGGGGCGGCTACACCTTC.

Notes on this clonotype: This is likely a read error, given that the CDR3 carries no conserved phenylalanine or tryptophan at its end. This chain uses TRBV18 with TRBJ2-7; no firm D call. Germline V lookup: CDR1 KGHSH, CDR2 LQKENI. The V end lost 2 bases, the J end lost 1 base, and 9 bases lay between the germline ends. There are 14 residues in the CDR3. CDR3 nucleotides: TGTGCCAGCTCACCAGGACGGGTTTCCTACGAGCAGTACTAC. Protein: CASSPGRVSYEQYY.

This clonotype was counted between two and nine times. V usage is TRBV6-4 and J usage is TRBJ1-1; D possibly corresponds to TRBD1 (6 bases). CDR3 length: 17 amino acids. The V and J ends lost 5 bases and 6 bases respectively, with 25 bases between them. Germline CDR1 and CDR2: MRHNA and SNTAGT. CDR3 DNA sequence: TGTGCCAGCAGTAACGGGATAACGGGGGGGCAGGTTCCTGAAGCTTTCTTT. Encoded protein: CASSNGITGGQVPEAFF.

The chain joins TRBV28 to TRBJ2-5, with 12 nucleotides matching TRBD2. Germline lookup yields CDR1 MDHEN and CDR2 SYDVKM. The CDR3 runs 13 residues. With V trimmed by 10 bases and J by 5 bases, 5 bases remained unmatched. Here the CDR3 DNA reads TGTGCCATCAGGACTAGCGGGACCGAGACCCAGTACTTC. The encoded protein is CAIRTSGTETQYF.

This clonotype has a count of ten or more. The genes are TRBV11-3 and TRBJ2-2; D uncertain. The V end was cut by 4 bases, the J end by 4 bases, with 7 bases between. The CDR3 runs to 13 residues. The germline CDR1 and CDR2 sequences are SGHNT and YENEEA. The DNA for the CDR3 is TGTGCCAGCAGCTACAGAATCACCGGGGAGCTGTTTTTT. It specifies CASSYRITGELFF. Full variable domain (outside the CDR3, taken from reference TRBV11-3 and TRBJ2-2): EAGVVQSPRYKIIEKKQPVAFWCNPISGHNTLYWYLQNLGQGPELLIRYENEEAVDDSQLPKDRFSAERLKGVDSTLKIQPAELGDSAVYLCASSYRITGELFFGEGSRLTVL.

The gene calls are TRBV5-6 and TRBJ1-2; a weak D match, TRBD1 (6 bases). Per the germline V gene, CDR1 is SGHDT and CDR2 is YYEEEE. The CDR3 sequence is 15 residues long. V was cut by 4 bases and J by 8 bases, with 21 bases left in between. CDR3: CASSRRELDRNGYTF. The CDR3 nucleotides are TGTGCCAGCAGCCGGAGGGAATTGGACAGAAACGGCTACACCTTC.

This clonotype was observed a few times. V usage is TRBV4-1 and J usage is TRBJ2-5; D remains unclear. Per the germline V gene, CDR1 is MGHRA and CDR2 is YSYEKL. The CDR3 has 15 amino acids. V lost 0 bases, J lost 3 bases, and 11 bases lay in between. In DNA form, the CDR3 reads TGCGCCAGCAGCCAAGAGGAGTCCCATAAAGAGACCCAGTACTTC. It encodes CASSQEESHKETQYF.

This clonotype was observed a handful of times. The chain carries TRBV28 and TRBJ2-3, with D perhaps TRBD1 or TRBD2 (5 bases each). The CDR3 spans 15 residues. V lost 5 bases and J 6 bases, leaving 18 bases between the germline ends. Per germline, CDR1 MDHEN and CDR2 SYDVKM. CDR3 nucleotides: TGTGCCAGCAGTGCTTCCGGGACCCCCGGGGATACGCAGTATTTT. Protein: CASSASGTPGDTQYF.

Note on this clonotype: Since no conserved phenylalanine or tryptophan closes the CDR3, a read error is the likely cause. The chain links TRBV5-6 to TRBJ1-1; possibly TRBD1 for D (6 bases). V was trimmed by 5 bases and J by 4 bases, leaving 15 bases between them. This CDR3 has 14 residues. Germline values: CDR1 SGHDT, CDR2 YYEEEE. This CDR3 is CASRMGGLGTEAFV. In DNA form, the CDR3 reads TGTGCCAGCAGGATGGGGGGCTTGGGCACTGAAGCTTTCGTT.

This clonotype was observed many times. Without the conserved terminal phenylalanine or tryptophan, this CDR3 likely stems from a read error. The DNA is left out, because the CDR3 cannot be placed on it with certainty; the CDR3 is given as TCRdb lists it. V gene TRBV19 combines with J gene TRBJ1-1. The CDR3 is 14 residues long, ends included. Germline V gene sequence: CDR1 LNHDA, CDR2 SQIVND (reference sequence). CDR3: CASSVDRLTPPQLC.

This clonotype was recorded a few times. The chain couples TRBV9 to TRBJ1-1, with a possible D match to TRBD1 (5 bases). Germline CDR1 is SGDLS and CDR2 is YYNGEE. This CDR3 has 13 residues. Trimming shortened V by 4 bases and J by 7 bases, and 14 bases separated the two germline ends. This chain's CDR3 is CASSFQGEGEAFF. The DNA of the CDR3 is TGTGCCAGCAGCTTCCAAGGGGAAGGTGAAGCTTTCTTT. Full variable domain (rest looked up from reference TRBV9 and TRBJ1-1): DSGVTQTPKHLITATGQRVTLRCSPRSGDLSVYWYQQSLDQGLQFLIQYYNGEERAKGNILERFSAQQFPDLHSELNLSSLELGDSALYFCASSFQGEGEAFFGQGTRLTVV.

The rearrangement links TRBV6-1 to TRBJ2-5; D is perhaps TRBD1 (6 bases). Germline V gene sequence: CDR1 MNHNS, CDR2 SASEGT. Trimming took 0 bases from V and 1 from J, leaving 9 bases between them. This CDR3 contains 15 residues. CDR3 in DNA: TGTGCCAGCAGTGAAGCGACAGGCGCCCAAGAGACCCAGTACTTC. Encoded protein: CASSEATGAQETQYF.

This clonotype was counted a few times. The chain joins TRBV20-1 to TRBJ2-7; no clear D. The CDR3 is 13 residues long. Germline lookup yields CDR1 DFQATT and CDR2 SNEGSKA (reference sequence). V was clipped by 0 bases and J by 3 bases, with 9 bases between them. This chain's CDR3 is CSAREIGYYEQYF. CDR3 coding DNA: TGCAGTGCTAGAGAAATAGGCTACTACGAGCAGTACTTC.

The table lists this clonotype with many counts. The V and J genes are TRBV12-3 or TRBV12-4 and TRBJ1-5, with TRBD1 identical over 7 bases. V trimming: 6 bases; J trimming: 1 base; junction bases outside the gene matches: 12. The CDR3 runs to 17 residues. The CDR3 region is CASSPTGQVLSNQPQHF. CDR3 nucleotides: TGTGCCAGCAGCCCTACCGGACAGGTCCTCAGCAATCAGCCCCAGCATTTT.

This clonotype was counted between two and nine times. This chain joins TRBV14 and TRBJ2-2; D gene unclear. This CDR3 region has 13 residues. Trimming stripped 5 bases from V and 6 bases from J, with 10 bases between. Per germline, CDR1 SGHDN and CDR2 FVKESK. DNA for the CDR3: TGTGCCAGCAGCTCCGTAGGAGCCGGGGAGCTGTTTTTT. Translation gives CASSSVGAGELFF.

Ten or more counts support this clonotype. V is TRBV13 and J is TRBJ2-7; 10 nucleotides align to TRBD1. The germline gives CDR1 PRHDT, CDR2 FYEKMQ (reference sequence). CDR3 length equals 14 residues. V gave up 4 bases and J gave up 5 bases; unmatched junction bases: 5. CDR3 protein: CASSSDRGMHEQYF. CDR3 sequence (DNA): TGTGCCAGCAGCTCGGACAGGGGGATGCACGAGCAGTACTTC. Full variable domain (missing parts from reference TRBV13 and TRBJ2-7): AAGVIQSPRHLIKEKRETATLKCYPIPRHDTVYWYQQGPGQDPQFLISFYEKMQSDKGSIPDRFSAQQFSDYHSELNMSSLELGDSALYFCASSSDRGMHEQYFGPGTRLTVT.

This clonotype has a count of ten or more. The rearrangement uses TRBV5-1 and TRBJ2-7, with a weak D call TRBD1 (6 bases). The germline V and J ends were trimmed by 0 bases and 3 bases, with 10 bases remaining between them. The CDR3 has 14 amino acids. CDR1 SGHRS and CDR2 YFSETQ come from the germline V gene. The CDR3 DNA sequence: TGCGCCAGCAGCTTGGGGCTACAGGGCTACGAGCAGTACTTC. Its protein product is CASSLGLQGYEQYF.

The V call is TRBV6-2 or TRBV6-3, the J call TRBJ2-7; unclear D gene. CDR3 length: 12 amino acids. The V and J ends lost 0 bases and 4 bases respectively, with 4 bases between them. Germline V CDR1 and CDR2: MNHEY, SVGEGT. DNA for the CDR3: TGTGCCAGCAGTTACTCGATTTACGAGCAGTACTTC. Translating gives CASSYSIYEQYF.

The chain is built from TRBV20-1 and TRBJ1-2; D is possibly TRBD1 (5 bases). Germline assignment: CDR1 DFQATT and CDR2 SNEGSKA (reference sequence). This CDR3 region has 14 residues. Trimming left V 6 bases short and J 0 bases short, with 14 bases between. The CDR3, as DNA: TGCAGTGCGATCAGGGTCCCCTCTAACTATGGCTACACCTTC. Translating it yields CSAIRVPSNYGYTF.

V gene TRBV20-1 combines with J gene TRBJ1-6; D gene unclear. The CDR3 covers 13 residues. Germline values: CDR1 DFQATT, CDR2 SNEGSKA (reference sequence). Between the trimmed V and J ends, which lost 0 bases and 9 bases, there was a span of 9 bases. The CDR3 nucleotides are TGCAGTGCTAGAGATGTGCCGGCTTCACCCCTCCACTTT. Its translation: CSARDVPASPLHF.